The 2 T cell receptor beta chains below all came from one sample that was sequenced in a study of T cell repertoires in cytomegalovirus infection. The antigens of these receptors remain unknown. TCRdb re-analysed the reads in MiXCR, keeping a single row per CDR3 protein. The repertoire consists of about 700,000 distinct CDR3 sequences, with around 30% occurring once and the leading ten covering about 18%. The sample was cultured PBMCs, taken from culture after CMV antigen stimulation. The receptors come from a human donor in good health (CMV status not recorded). Some clones in this sample may be carry-over from other donors' samples.

The sample holds one count of this clonotype. The chain is built from TRBV19 and TRBJ1-5; possible D gene TRBD1, 6 bases. V dropped 6 bases and J dropped 7 bases, with 16 bases sitting between them. Germline assignment: CDR1 LNHDA and CDR2 SQIVND (reference sequence). The CDR3 is 14 residues long. For the CDR3, the DNA is TGTGCCAGTAGACTTGTGGGGGGCGGGCAGCCCCAGCATTTT. Its translation: CASRLVGGGQPQHF.

This clonotype came up a few times. The rearrangement links TRBV12-3 or TRBV12-4 to TRBJ2-1; 7 bases match TRBD2. The ends lost 1 base at V and 7 bases at J; junction bases unmatched: 7. There are 15 residues in the CDR3. The CDR3 loop reads CASSLGAGVDNEQFF. CDR3 coding DNA: TGTGCCAGCAGTTTAGGGGCGGGAGTTGATAATGAGCAGTTCTTC.